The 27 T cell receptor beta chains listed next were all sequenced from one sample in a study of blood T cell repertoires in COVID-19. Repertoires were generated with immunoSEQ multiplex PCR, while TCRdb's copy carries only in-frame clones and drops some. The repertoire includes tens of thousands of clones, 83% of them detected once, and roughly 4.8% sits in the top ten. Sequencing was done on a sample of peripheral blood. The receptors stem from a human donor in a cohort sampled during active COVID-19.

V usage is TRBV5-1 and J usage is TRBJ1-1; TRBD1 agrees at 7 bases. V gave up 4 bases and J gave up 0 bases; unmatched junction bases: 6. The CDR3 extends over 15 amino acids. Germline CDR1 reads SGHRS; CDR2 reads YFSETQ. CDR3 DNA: TGCGCCAGCAGCACGGGACAGTTGATGAACACTGAAGCTTTCTTT. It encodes CASSTGQLMNTEAFF.

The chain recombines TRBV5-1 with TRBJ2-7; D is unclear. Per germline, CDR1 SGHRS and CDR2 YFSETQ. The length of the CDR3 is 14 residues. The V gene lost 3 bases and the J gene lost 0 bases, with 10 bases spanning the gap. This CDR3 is CASSSQAPSYEQYF. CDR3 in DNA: TGCGCCAGCAGCTCCCAGGCCCCCTCCTACGAGCAGTACTTC.

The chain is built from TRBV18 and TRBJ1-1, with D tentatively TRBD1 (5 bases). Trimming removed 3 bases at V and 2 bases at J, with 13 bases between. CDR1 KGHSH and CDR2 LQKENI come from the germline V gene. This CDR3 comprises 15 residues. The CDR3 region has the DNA TGTGCCAGCTCACCCGCCGGACACGCAAACACTGAAGCTTTCTTT. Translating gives CASSPAGHANTEAFF.

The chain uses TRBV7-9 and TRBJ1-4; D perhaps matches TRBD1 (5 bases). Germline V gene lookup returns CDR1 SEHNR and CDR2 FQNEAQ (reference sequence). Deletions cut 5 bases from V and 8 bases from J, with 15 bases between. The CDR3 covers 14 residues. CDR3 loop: CASSKGGEREKLFF. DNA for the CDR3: TGTGCCAGCAGCAAGGGAGGGGAGAGGGAAAAACTGTTTTTT.

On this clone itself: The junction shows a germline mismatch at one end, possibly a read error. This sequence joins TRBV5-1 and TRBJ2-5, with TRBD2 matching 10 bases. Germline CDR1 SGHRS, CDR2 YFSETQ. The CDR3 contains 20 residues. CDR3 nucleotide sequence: TGCGCCGGCAGCTTGGTGACTAGCGGGCGGGTCCTAGTAGACCAAGAGACCCAGTACTTC. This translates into CAGSLVTSGRVLVDQETQYF.

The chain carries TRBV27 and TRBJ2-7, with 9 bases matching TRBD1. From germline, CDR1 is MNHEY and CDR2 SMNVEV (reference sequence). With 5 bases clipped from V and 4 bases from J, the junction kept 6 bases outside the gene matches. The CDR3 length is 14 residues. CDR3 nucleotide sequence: TGTGCCAGCAGTCCCGGGACAGGGTATTACGAGCAGTACTTC. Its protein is CASSPGTGYYEQYF.

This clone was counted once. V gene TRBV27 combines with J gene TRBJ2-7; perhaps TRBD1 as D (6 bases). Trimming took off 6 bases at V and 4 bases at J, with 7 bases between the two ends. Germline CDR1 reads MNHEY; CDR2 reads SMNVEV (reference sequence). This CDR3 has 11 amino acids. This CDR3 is CASRRGYEQYF. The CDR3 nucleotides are TGTGCCAGCAGAAGGGGGTACGAGCAGTACTTC.

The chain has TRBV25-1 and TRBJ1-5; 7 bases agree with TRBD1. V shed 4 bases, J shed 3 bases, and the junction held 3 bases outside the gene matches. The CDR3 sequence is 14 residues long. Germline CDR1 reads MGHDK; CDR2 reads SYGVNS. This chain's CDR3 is CASSGQGDNQPQHF. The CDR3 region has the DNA TGTGCCAGCAGTGGACAGGGAGACAATCAGCCCCAGCATTTT.

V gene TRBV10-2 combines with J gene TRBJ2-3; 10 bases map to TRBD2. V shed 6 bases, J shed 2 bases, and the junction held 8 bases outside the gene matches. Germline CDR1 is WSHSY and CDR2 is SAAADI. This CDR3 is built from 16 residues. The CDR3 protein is CASRDVLAGATDTQYF. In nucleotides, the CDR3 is TGCGCCAGCAGAGACGTCCTAGCGGGGGCCACAGATACGCAGTATTTT.

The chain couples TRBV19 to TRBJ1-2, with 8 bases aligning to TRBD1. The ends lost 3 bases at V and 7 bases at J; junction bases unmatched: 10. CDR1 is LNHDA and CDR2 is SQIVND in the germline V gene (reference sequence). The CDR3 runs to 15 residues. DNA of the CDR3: TGTGCCAGTAGTATCCAGGGGGCTTCTGCGGGTGGCTACACCTTC. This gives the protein CASSIQGASAGGYTF.

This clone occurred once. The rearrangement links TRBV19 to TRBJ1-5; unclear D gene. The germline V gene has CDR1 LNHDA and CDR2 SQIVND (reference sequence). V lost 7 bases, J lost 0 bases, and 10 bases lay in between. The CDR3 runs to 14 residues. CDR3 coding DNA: TGTGCCAGTACGCCGCTAGATAGCAATCAGCCCCAGCATTTT. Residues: CASTPLDSNQPQHF. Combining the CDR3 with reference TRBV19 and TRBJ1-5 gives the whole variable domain DGGITQSPKYLFRKEGQNVTLSCEQNLNHDAMYWYRQDPGQGLRLIYYSQIVNDFQKGDIAEGYSVSREKKESFPLTVTSAQKNPTAFYLCASTPLDSNQPQHFGDGTRLSIL.

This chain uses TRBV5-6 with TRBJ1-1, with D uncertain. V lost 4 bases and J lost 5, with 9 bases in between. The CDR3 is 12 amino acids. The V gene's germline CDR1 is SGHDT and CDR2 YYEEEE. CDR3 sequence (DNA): TGTGCCAGCAGCCGCCGAACTACTGAAGCTTTCTTT. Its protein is CASSRRTTEAFF.

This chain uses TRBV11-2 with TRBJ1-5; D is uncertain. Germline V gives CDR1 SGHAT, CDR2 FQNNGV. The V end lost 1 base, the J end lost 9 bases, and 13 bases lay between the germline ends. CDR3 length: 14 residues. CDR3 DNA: TGTGCCAGCAGCTTAGTGGGCGGTGCGGGGCCCCAGCATTTT. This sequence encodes CASSLVGGAGPQHF.

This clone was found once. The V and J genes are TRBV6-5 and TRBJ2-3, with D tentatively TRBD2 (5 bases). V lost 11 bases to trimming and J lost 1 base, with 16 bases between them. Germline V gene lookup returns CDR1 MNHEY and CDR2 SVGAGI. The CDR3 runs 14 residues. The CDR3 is CAALGWRGTDTQYF. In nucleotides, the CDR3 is TGTGCCGCCCTCGGGTGGCGGGGCACAGATACGCAGTATTTT.

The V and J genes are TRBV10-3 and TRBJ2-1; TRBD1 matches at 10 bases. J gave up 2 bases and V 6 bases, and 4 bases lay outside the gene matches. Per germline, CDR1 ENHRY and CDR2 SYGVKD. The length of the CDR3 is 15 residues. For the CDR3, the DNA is TGTGCCATCAGAGAGGACAGGGGGGCCTACAATGAGCAGTTCTTC. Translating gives CAIREDRGAYNEQFF.

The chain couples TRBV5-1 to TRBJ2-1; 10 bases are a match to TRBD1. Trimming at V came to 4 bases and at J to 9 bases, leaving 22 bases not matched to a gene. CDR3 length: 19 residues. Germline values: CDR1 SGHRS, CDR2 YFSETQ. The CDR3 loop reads CASSLGSIRGTGAGVEQFF. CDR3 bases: TGCGCCAGCAGCCTGGGGAGTATCCGCGGGACAGGGGCGGGGGTTGAGCAGTTCTTC.

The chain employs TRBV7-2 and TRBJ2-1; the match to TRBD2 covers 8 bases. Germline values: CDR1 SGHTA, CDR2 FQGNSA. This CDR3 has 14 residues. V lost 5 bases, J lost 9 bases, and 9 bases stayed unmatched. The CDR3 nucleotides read TGTGCCAGCAGCCTTCTCGGACTAGCCGCTGAGCAGTTCTTC. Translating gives CASSLLGLAAEQFF.

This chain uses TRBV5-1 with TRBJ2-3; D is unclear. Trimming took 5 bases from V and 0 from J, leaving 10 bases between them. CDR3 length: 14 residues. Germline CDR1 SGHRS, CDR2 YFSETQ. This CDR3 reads CASRAAESTDTQYF. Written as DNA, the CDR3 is TGCGCCAGCAGGGCGGCGGAGAGCACAGATACGCAGTATTTT.

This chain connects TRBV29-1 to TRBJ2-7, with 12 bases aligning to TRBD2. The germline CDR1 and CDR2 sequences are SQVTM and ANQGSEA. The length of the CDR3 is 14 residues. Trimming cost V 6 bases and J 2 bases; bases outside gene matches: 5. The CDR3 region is CSVETSGGPYEQYF. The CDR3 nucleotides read TGCAGCGTGGAGACTAGCGGGGGTCCCTACGAGCAGTACTTC.

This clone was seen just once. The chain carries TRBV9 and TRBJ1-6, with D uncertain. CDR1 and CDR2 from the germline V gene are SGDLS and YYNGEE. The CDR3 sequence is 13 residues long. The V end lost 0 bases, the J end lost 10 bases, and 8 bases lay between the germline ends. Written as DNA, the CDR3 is TGTGCCAGCAGCGTAGGAGGTCCATCACCCCTCCACTTT. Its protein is CASSVGGPSPLHF.

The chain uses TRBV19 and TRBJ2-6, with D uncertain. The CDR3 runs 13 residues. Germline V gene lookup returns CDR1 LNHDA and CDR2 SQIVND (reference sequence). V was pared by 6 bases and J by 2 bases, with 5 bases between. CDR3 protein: CASRVAGANVLTF. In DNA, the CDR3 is TGTGCCAGTAGGGTAGCTGGGGCCAACGTCCTGACTTTC.

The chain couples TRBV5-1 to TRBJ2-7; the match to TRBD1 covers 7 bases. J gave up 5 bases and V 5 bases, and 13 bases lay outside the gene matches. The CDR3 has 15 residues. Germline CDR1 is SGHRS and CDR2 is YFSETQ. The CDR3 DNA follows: TGCGCCAGCAGGGTGGGGACAGCCGGCATCAACGAGCAGTACTTC. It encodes CASRVGTAGINEQYF.

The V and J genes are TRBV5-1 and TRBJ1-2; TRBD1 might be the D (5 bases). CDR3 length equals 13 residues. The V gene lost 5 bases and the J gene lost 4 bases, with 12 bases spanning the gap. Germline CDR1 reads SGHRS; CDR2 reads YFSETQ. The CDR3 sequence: CASSFGGAYGYTF. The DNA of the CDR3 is TGCGCCAGCAGTTTCGGGGGAGCCTATGGCTACACCTTC.

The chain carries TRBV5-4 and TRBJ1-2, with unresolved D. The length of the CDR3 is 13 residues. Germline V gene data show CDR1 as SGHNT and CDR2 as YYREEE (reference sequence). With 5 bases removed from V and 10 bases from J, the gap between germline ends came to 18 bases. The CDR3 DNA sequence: TGTGCCAGCAGTCCCCTTCCCGCTCAGTACTACACCTTC. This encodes CASSPLPAQYYTF.

The CDR3 region is CASSIRRGAGELFF. CDR3 nucleotides: TGTGCCAGTAGTATAAGGCGCGGAGCCGGGGAGCTGTTTTTT. V usage is TRBV19 and J usage is TRBJ2-2; D gene unclear. The CDR3 sequence is 14 residues long. Trimming took off 2 bases at V and 6 bases at J, with 10 bases between the two ends. Per germline, CDR1 LNHDA and CDR2 SQIVND (reference sequence).

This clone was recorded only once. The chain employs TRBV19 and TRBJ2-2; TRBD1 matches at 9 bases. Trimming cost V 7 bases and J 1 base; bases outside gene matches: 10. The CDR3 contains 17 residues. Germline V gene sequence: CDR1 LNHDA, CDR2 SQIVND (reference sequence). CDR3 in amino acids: CASNIPPGQGNTGELFF. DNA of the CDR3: TGTGCCAGTAACATTCCCCCGGGACAGGGGAACACCGGGGAGCTGTTTTTT.

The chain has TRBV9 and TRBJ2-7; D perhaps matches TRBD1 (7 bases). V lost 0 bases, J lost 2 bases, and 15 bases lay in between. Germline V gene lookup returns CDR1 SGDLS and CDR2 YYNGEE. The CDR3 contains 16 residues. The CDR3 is CASSVATTGRTYEQYF. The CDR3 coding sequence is TGTGCCAGCAGCGTAGCCACGACAGGGAGGACCTACGAGCAGTACTTC.